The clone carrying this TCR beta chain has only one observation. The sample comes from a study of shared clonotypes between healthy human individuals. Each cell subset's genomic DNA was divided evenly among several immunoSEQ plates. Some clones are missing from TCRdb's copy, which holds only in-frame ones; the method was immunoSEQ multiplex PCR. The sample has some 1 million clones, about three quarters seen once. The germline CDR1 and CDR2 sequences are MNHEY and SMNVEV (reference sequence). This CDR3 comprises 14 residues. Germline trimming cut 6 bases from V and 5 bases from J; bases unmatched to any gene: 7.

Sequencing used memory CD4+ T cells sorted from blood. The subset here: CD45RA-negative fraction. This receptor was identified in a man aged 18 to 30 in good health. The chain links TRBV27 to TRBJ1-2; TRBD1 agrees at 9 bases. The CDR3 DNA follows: TGTGCCAGCAGACCCTGGACAGGGGAGTATGGCTACACCTTC. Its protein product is CASRPWTGEYGYTF.